The rows below give T cell receptor beta chains drawn from one sample of a study of blood T cells in healthy people across ages. A single record per CDR3 protein comes from TCRdb applying MiXCR to the 5' RACE reads. The sample has some 760,000 distinct CDR3 sequences, 25% seen once; the top ten hold under 9.5%. The sample also formed part of further work on T cells of mothers and their children.

The sample consisted of blood. These receptor sequences come from a boy aged 5-17 years in good health. Each CDR3 is given with its conserved first and last residue. A D gene is named only where the DNA matches it firmly. Size is omitted from some rows. Given values are once, few, many or a class for expanded clones.

size,J,length,D,V,DNA,CDR3
few,TRBJ2-1,16,NA,TRBV4-1,TGCGCCAGCAGCCAAGTTGTACTAAAGTCCTACAATGAGCAGTTCTTC,CASSQVVLKSYNEQFF
NA,TRBJ2-5,14,NA,TRBV29-1,TGCAGCGTGAGCGGGACAGTGGCAGGGGAGACCCAGTACTTC,CSVSGTVAGETQYF
few,TRBJ2-1,17,TRBD2,TRBV20-1,TGCAGTGCTAGGGGACTAGCGGGAGCGTCCCCCTACAATGAGCAGTTCTTC,CSARGLAGASPYNEQFF
few,TRBJ2-1,14,TRBD2,TRBV28,TGTGCCAGCGAGGCTAGCGGGACCTACAATGAGCAGTTCTTC,CASEASGTYNEQFF
NA,TRBJ1-1,14,NA,TRBV3-1,TGTGCCAGCAGTTTCGGGCGGCGGAACGCTGAAGCTTTCTTT,CASSFGRRNAEAFF
NA,TRBJ1-4,13,NA,TRBV6-5,TGTGCCAGTGGACCGACAACTAATGAAAAACTGTTTTTT,CASGPTTNEKLFF
few,TRBJ2-1,15,NA,TRBV28,TGTGCCAGCAGTTTCGGTCCGAGCTCCTACAATGAGCAGTTCTTC,CASSFGPSSYNEQFF
NA,TRBJ2-7,14,NA,TRBV20-1,TGCAGTGCTGCAAGGGACGGGCGCTCCTACGAGCAGTACTTC,CSAARDGRSYEQYF
NA,TRBJ2-7,19,TRBD2,TRBV28,TGTGCCAGCAGTTCGGGGTGGGTAGGGACTAGCGGGAGTATGTACGAGCAGTACTTC,CASSSGWVGTSGSMYEQYF
many,TRBJ1-1,12,NA,TRBV28,TGTGCCAGCAGAGGGGGGAACACTGAAGCTTTCTTT,CASRGGNTEAFF
NA,TRBJ2-1,16,TRBD2,TRBV11-2,TGTGCCAGTACCCAAGGGACTAGCAGCCGAATCAATGAGCAGTTCTTC,CASTQGTSSRINEQFF
NA,TRBJ2-1,14,TRBD2,TRBV7-9,TGTGCCAGCAGCTCCGGGTCGGGGGGAAATGAGCAGTTCTTC,CASSSGSGGNEQFF
NA,TRBJ2-1,16,TRBD2,TRBV6-5,TGTGCCGGCAGTTACCTGGGACTAGCAGAAGACAATGAGCAGTTCTTC,CAGSYLGLAEDNEQFF
many,TRBJ2-2,13,TRBD1,TRBV2,TGTGCCAGCAGGGGACAGGGGGCCGGGGAGCTGTTTTTT,CASRGQGAGELFF
many,TRBJ2-7,12,NA,TRBV11-2,TGTGCCAGCAGCTCCGGGACTCACGAGCAGTACTTC,CASSSGTHEQYF
NA,TRBJ1-2,15,NA,TRBV7-6,TGTGCCAGCAGCAGCGGTCGGGGGGCAATTTACGGCTACACCTTC,CASSSGRGAIYGYTF
few,TRBJ1-3,15,TRBD1,TRBV10-3,TGTGCCATCAGCTCAGGGGGCAACTCTGGAAACACCATATATTTT,CAISSGGNSGNTIYF
few,TRBJ2-1,13,NA,TRBV10-3,TGTGCCATCAGACAGAGCTCCTACAATGAGCAGTTCTTC,CAIRQSSYNEQFF
NA,TRBJ2-3,12,NA,TRBV20-1,TGCAGTGCTAACGACTTATCAGATACGCAGTATTTT,CSANDLSDTQYF
NA,TRBJ2-7,16,NA,TRBV3-1,TGTGCCAGCAGCCAAGATTCTAGGACGGGAGCCTACGAGCAGTACTTC,CASSQDSRTGAYEQYF
NA,TRBJ2-2,17,NA,TRBV7-9,TGTGCCAGCAGCTCCAAACAGGTGTCTTCCAACACCGGGGAGCTGTTTTTT,CASSSKQVSSNTGELFF
NA,TRBJ1-4,14,NA,TRBV12-3/TRBV12-4,TGTGCCAGCAGCCCAGACGGCCATAATGAAAAACTGTTTTTT,CASSPDGHNEKLFF
NA,TRBJ1-2,15,TRBD1,TRBV4-1,TGCGCCAGCAGCCAAAGCCCGGGACAGAGATATGGCTACACCTTC,CASSQSPGQRYGYTF
few,TRBJ2-5,14,NA,TRBV5-1,TGCGCCAGCAGCTTATACGGGTACCAAGAGACCCAGTACTTC,CASSLYGYQETQYF
few,TRBJ2-7,15,NA,TRBV4-1,TGCGCCAGCAGCGCACTAGGACAGTTTGAGTACGAGCAGTACTTC,CASSALGQFEYEQYF
few,TRBJ2-2,15,NA,TRBV12-3/TRBV12-4,TGTGCCAGCAGTTTATTGACAGGGAGGACCGGGGAGCTGTTTTTT,CASSLLTGRTGELFF
NA,TRBJ2-3,16,TRBD2,TRBV7-9,TGTGCCAGCAGTAACACCATAGCGGGAGGCACAGATACGCAGTATTTT,CASSNTIAGGTDTQYF